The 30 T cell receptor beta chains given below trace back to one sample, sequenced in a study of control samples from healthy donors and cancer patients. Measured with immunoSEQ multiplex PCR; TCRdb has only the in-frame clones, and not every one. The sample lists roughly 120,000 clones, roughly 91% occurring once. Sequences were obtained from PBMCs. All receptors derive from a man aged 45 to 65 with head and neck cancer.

CDR3 coding DNA: TGTGCCAGCAGCTACTTAGGGGGAGTGGGTGGAAACACCATATATTTT. Its translation is CASSYLGGVGGNTIYF. This chain connects TRBV7-2 to TRBJ1-3, with a possible D match to TRBD1 (6 bases). The CDR3 loop spans 16 amino acids. The V gene's germline CDR1 is SGHTA and CDR2 FQGNSA. V was shortened by 4 bases and J by 3 bases, with 16 bases between the two germline ends.

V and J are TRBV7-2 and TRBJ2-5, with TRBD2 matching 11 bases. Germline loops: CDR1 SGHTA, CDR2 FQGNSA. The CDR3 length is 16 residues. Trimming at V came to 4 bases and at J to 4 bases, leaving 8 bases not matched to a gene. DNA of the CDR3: TGTGCCAGCAGCTCGCCAGGACTAGCGGGCGGAGAGACCCAGTACTTC. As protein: CASSSPGLAGGETQYF.

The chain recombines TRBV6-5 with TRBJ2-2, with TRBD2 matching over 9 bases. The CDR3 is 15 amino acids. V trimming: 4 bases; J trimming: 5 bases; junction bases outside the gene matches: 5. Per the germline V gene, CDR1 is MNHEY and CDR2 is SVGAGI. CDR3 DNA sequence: TGTGCCAGCAGTTTAAGCGGGGGGACAACCGGGGAGCTGTTTTTT. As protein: CASSLSGGTTGELFF.

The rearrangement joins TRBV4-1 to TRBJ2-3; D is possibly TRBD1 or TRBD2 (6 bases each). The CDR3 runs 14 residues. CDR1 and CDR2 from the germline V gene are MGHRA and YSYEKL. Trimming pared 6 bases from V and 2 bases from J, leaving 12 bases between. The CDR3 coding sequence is TGCGCCAGCAGTCCCGGGGGCCTCACAGATACGCAGTATTTT. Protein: CASSPGGLTDTQYF.

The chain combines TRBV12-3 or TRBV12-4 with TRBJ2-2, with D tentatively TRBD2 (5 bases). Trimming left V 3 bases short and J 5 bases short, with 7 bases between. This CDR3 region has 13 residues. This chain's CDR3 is CASSFGVTGELFF. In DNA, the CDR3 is TGTGCCAGCAGTTTCGGGGTGACCGGGGAGCTGTTTTTT.

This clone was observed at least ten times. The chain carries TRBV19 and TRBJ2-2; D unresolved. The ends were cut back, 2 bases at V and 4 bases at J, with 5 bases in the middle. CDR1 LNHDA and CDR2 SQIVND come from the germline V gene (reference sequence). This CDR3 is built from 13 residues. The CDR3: CASSILSTGELFF. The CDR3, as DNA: TGTGCCAGTAGTATACTGAGCACCGGGGAGCTGTTTTTT.

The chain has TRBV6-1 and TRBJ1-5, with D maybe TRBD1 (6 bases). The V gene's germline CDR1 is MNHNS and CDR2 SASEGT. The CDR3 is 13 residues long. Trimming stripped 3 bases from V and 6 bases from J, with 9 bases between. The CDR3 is CASSDWGLQPQHF. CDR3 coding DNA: TGTGCCAGCAGTGATTGGGGGCTTCAGCCCCAGCATTTT.

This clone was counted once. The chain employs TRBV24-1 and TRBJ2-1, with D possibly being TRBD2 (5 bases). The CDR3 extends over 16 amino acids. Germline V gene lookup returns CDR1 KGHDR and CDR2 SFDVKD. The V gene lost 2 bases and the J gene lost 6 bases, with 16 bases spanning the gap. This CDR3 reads CATSDSGPGGPNEQFF. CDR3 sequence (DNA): TGTGCCACCAGTGATTCCGGGCCCGGAGGACCCAATGAGCAGTTCTTC.

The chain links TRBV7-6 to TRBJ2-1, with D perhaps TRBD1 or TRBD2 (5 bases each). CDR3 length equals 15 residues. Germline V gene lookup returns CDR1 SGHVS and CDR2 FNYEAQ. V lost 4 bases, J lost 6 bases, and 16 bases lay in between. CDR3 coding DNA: TGTGCCAGCAGCTCGGTGGCAGGGACCATCAATGAGCAGTTCTTC. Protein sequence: CASSSVAGTINEQFF.

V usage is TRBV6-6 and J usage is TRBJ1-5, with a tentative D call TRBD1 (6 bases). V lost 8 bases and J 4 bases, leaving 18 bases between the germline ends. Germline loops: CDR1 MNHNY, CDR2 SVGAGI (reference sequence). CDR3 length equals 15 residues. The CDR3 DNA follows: TGTGCCAGCGGGCGACCGGGACAACATAATCAGCCCCAGCATTTT. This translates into CASGRPGQHNQPQHF.

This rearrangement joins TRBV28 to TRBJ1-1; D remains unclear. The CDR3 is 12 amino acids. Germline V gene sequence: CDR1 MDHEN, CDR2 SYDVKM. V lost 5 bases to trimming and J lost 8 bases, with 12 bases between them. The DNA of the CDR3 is TGTGCCAGCAGTGTGAGGTGGGTCGAAGCTTTCTTT. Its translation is CASSVRWVEAFF.

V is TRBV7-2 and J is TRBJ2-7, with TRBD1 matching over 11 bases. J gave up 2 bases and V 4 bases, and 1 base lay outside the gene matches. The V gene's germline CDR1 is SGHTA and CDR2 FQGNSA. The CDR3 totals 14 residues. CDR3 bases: TGTGCCAGCAGCTCGGGACAGGGGGCCTACGAGCAGTACTTC. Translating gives CASSSGQGAYEQYF.

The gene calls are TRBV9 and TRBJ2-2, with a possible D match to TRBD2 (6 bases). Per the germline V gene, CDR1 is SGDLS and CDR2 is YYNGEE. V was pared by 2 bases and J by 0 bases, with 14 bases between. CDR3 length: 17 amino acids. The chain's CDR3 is CASSVLFSGANTGELFF. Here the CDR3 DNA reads TGTGCCAGCAGCGTTTTGTTCTCGGGGGCGAACACCGGGGAGCTGTTTTTT.

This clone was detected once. CDR3 sequence reads: CSVEVRVDSTNEKLFF. CDR3 bases: TGCAGCGTTGAAGTCAGGGTTGACTCAACTAATGAAAAACTGTTTTTT. The rearrangement joins TRBV29-1 to TRBJ1-4; possible D gene TRBD1, 5 bases. The V gene lost 1 base and the J gene lost 0 bases, with 12 bases spanning the gap. Germline-derived CDR1 and CDR2 are SQVTM and ANQGSEA. The CDR3 sequence is 16 residues long.

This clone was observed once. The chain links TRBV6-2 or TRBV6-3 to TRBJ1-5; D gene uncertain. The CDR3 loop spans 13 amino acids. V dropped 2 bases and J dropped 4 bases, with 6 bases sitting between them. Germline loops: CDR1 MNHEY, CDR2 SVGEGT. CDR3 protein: CASSYGMNQPQHF. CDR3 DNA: TGTGCCAGCAGTTACGGAATGAATCAGCCCCAGCATTTT.

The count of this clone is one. The CDR3 nucleotides are TGTGCCACCAGTCCGGGGCCCAAACACTACAATGAGCAGTTCTTC. This codes for CATSPGPKHYNEQFF. V and J are TRBV24-1 and TRBJ2-1; D tentatively reads TRBD1 or TRBD2 (5 bases each). CDR1 is KGHDR and CDR2 is SFDVKD in the germline V gene. Trimming left V 6 bases short and J 3 bases short, with 14 bases between. The CDR3 contains 15 residues.

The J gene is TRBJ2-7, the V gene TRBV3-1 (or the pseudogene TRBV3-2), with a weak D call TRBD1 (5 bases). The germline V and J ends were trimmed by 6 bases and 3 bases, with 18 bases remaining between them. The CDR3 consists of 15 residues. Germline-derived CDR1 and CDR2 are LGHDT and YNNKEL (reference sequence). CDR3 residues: CASSRARQLGYEQYF. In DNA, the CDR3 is TGTGCCAGCAGTCGCGCTCGACAGCTAGGCTACGAGCAGTACTTC.

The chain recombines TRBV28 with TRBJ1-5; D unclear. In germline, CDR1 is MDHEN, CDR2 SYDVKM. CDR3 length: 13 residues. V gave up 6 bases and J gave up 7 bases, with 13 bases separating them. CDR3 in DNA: TGTGCCAGCAGCATCGGGCAGTCCCAGCCCCAGCATTTT. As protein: CASSIGQSQPQHF.

In nucleotides, the CDR3 is TGTGCCAGCAGTCACGGGACCGTCGGGGGTCAGCCCCAGCATTTT. Its protein product is CASSHGTVGGQPQHF. The gene calls are TRBV6-2 or TRBV6-3 and TRBJ1-5, with D possibly matching TRBD1 (5 bases). There are 15 residues in the CDR3. Trimming cost V 5 bases and J 6 bases, with 17 bases left between them. The germline CDR1 and CDR2 sequences are MNHEY and SVGEGT.

The CDR3 spells CASSLDPRLSGNTIYF. CDR3 DNA: TGTGCCAGCAGCTTAGATCCGCGACTCTCTGGAAACACCATATATTTT. The chain employs TRBV7-6 and TRBJ1-3; D not certain. The CDR3 runs 16 residues. Germline-derived CDR1 and CDR2 are SGHVS and FNYEAQ. Between the trimmed V and J ends, which lost 1 base and 0 bases, there was a span of 10 bases.

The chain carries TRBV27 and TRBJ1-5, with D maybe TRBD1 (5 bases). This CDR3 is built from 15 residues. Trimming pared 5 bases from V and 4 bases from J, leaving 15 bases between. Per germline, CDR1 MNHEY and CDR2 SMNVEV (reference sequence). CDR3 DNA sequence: TGTGCCAGCAGTCAACGGGACGGAGTAAATCAGCCCCAGCATTTT. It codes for CASSQRDGVNQPQHF.

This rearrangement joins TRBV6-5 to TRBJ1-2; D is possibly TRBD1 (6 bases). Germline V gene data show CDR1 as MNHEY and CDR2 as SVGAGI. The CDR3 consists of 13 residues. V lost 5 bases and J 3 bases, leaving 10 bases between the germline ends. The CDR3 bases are TGTGCCAGCAGTACGGGGGGGCACTATGGCTACACCTTC. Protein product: CASSTGGHYGYTF.

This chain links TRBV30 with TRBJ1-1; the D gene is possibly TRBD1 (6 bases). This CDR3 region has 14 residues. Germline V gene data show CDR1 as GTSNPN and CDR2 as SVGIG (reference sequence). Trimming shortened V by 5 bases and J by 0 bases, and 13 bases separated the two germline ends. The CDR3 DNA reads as TGTGCCTGGTTACAGGGACACATGAACACTGAAGCTTTCTTT. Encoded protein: CAWLQGHMNTEAFF.

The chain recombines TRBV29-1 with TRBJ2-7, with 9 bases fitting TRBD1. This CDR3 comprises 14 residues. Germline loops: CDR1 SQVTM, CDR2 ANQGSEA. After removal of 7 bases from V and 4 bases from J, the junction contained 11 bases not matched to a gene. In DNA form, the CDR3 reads TGCAGCGCTGGCGGACAGGGGAATTTGTACGAGCAGTACTTC. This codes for CSAGGQGNLYEQYF.

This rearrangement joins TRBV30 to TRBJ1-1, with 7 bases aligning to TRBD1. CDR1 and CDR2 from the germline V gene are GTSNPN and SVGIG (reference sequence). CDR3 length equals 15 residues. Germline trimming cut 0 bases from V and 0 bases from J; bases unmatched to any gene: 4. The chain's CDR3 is CAWSVTGLMNTEAFF. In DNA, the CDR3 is TGTGCCTGGAGTGTGACAGGGTTGATGAACACTGAAGCTTTCTTT.

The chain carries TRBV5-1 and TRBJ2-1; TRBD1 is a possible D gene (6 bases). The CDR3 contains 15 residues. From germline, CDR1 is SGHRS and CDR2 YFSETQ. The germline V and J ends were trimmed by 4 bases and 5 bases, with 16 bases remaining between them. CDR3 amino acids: CASSGRGRGHNEQFF. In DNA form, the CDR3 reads TGCGCCAGCAGCGGTCGGGGCAGGGGACACAATGAGCAGTTCTTC.

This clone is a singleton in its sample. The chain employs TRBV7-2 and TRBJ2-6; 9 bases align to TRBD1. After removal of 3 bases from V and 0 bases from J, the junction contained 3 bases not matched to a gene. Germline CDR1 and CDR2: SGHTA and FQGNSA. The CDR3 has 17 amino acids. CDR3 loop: CASSLGQGSSGANVLTF. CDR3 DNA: TGTGCCAGCAGCTTGGGACAGGGCTCCTCTGGGGCCAACGTCCTGACTTTC.

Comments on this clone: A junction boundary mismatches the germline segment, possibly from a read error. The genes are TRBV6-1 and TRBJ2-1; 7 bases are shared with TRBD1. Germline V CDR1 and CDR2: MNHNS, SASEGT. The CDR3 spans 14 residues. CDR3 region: CASREGGKVHEQFF. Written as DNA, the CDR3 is TGTGCCAGCAGGGAAGGGGGCAAGGTCCATGAGCAGTTCTTC.

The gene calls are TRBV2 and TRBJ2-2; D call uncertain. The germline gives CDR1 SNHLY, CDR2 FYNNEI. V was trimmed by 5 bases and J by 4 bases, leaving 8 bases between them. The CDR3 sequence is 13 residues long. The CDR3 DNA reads TGTGCCAGCAGTCGACGGCTCACCGGGGAGCTGTTTTTT. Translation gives CASSRRLTGELFF.

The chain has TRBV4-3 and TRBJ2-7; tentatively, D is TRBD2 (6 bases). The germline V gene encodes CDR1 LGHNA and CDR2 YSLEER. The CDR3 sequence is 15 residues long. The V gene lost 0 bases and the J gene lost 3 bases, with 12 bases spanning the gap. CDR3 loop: CASSQDWTGVYEQYF. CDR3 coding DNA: TGCGCCAGCAGCCAAGATTGGACGGGGGTCTACGAGCAGTACTTC.